This T cell receptor (beta chain) was found in a study of CD4+ T cells in melanoma. Points on this clone: The antigen remains unidentified.

Broader study findings: In melanoma, neoantigen-specific CD4+ T cells reportedly differed in differentiation state. CD8+ T cell, macrophage and B cell function reportedly correlated with neoantigen-specific CD4+ T cells.

Trimming stripped 7 bases from V and 7 bases from J, with 16 bases between. This CDR3 comprises 13 residues. Germline CDR1 SQVTM, CDR2 ANQGSEA. Data came from immunoSEQ multiplex PCR; TCRdb stores just in-frame clones and leaves some out. The data contain 90,000 to 130,000 clones, around 92% of them singletons. This clonotype was sampled from a human donor with melanoma. This sequence joins TRBV29-1 and TRBJ2-2, with D possibly matching TRBD1 (6 bases). The sequenced sample was peripheral blood. In DNA form, the CDR3 reads TGCAGCGGGACCCAGGGGATGCACGGGGAGCTGTTTTTT. This gives the protein CSGTQGMHGELFF.